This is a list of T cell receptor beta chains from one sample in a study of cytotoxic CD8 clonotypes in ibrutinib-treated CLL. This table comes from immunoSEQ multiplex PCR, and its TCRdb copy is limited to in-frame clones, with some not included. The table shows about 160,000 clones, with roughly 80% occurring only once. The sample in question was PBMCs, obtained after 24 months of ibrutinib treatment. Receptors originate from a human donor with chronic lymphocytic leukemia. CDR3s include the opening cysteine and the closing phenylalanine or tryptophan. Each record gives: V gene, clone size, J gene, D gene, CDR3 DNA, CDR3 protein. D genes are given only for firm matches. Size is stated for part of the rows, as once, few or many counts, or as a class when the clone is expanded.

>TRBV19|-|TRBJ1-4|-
TGTGCCAGTAGTATAGCGTTCGGGGGGAAGGAAAAACTGTTTTTT
CASSIAFGGKEKLFF
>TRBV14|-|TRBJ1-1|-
TGTGCCAGCAGCCCTAATTCCAGGGCGAAGGGCACTGAAGCTTTCTTT
CASSPNSRAKGTEAFF
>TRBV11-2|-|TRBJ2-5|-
TGTGCCAGCAGCCGGGACCGCGGAGAGACCCAGTACTTC
CASSRDRGETQYF
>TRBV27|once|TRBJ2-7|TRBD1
TGTGCCAGCAGTTTGGGATCGGACAGGGCAGTAATGGGGCAGTACTTC
CASSLGSDRAVMGQYF
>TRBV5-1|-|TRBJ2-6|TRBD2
TGCGCCAGCTGCCCCGGGAGGGCTGGGGCCAACGTCCTGACTTTC
CASCPGRAGANVLTF
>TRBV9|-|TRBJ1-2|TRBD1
TGTGCCAGCAGCGTGACGGACAGGGGCTTTGGCTACACCTTC
CASSVTDRGFGYTF
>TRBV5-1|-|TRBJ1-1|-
TGCGCCAGCAGCTTGGTTCAGGGGCTTGAAGCTTTCTTT
CASSLVQGLEAFF
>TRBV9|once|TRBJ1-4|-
TGTGCCAGCAGCGTAGGGGCAGCTAATGAAAAACTGTTTTTT
CASSVGAANEKLFF
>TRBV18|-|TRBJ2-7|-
TGTGCCAGCTCACCGACAGGTTCCTACGAGCAGTACTTC
CASSPTGSYEQYF
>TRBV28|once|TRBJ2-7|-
TGTGCCAGCAGTATGGGTAGCCCCTACGAGCAGTACTTC
CASSMGSPYEQYF
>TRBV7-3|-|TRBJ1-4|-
TGTGCCAGCAGCGCTCAGGTGAGGGTTACTAATGAAAAACTGTTTTTT
CASSAQVRVTNEKLFF
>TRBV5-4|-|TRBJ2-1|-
TGTGCCAGCAGCTTGTCGGGGCGAGAGCAGTTCTTC
CASSLSGREQFF
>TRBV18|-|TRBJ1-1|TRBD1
TGTGCCAGCTCACAACGGGACAGGGGCGTTGAAGCTTTCTTT
CASSQRDRGVEAFF
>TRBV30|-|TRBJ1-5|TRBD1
TGTGCCTGGGGACATTACAGGGGGGGAGATCAGCCCCAGCATTTT
CAWGHYRGGDQPQHF
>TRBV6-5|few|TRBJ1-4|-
TGTGCCAGCAGTTACCGTCATCAAAAGCGGGAAAAACTGTTTTTT
CASSYRHQKREKLFF
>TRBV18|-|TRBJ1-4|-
TGTGCCAGCTCACCACCGAATCAACCTGGTGAAAAACTGTTTTTT
CASSPPNQPGEKLFF
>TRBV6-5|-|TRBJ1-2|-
TGTGCCAGCAGTTACTCCCTTGAGCGCGGCTATGGCTACACCTTC
CASSYSLERGYGYTF
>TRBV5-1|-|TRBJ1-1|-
TGCGCCAGCAGTTCGAACCCCGGACTAACTGAAGCTTTCTTT
CASSSNPGLTEAFF
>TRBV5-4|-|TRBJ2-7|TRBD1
TGTGCCAGCACCTTGGGGACAGAGCCCTACGAGCAGTACTTC
CASTLGTEPYEQYF
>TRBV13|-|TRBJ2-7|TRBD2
TGTGCCAGCAGCACAGGACTAGCGGGAGGGTACGAGCAGTACTTC
CASSTGLAGGYEQYF
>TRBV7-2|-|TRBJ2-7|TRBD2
TGTGCCAGCAGCCCCGGGGGGCTAGCGGGGGGCAGCTCCTACGAGCAGTACTTC
CASSPGGLAGGSSYEQYF
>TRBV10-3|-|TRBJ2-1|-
TGTGCCATCAGTGAGTCGTATCCAGCGAGGGTGGAGCAGTTCTTC
CAISESYPARVEQFF
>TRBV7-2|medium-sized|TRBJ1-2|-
TGTGCCAGCAGCCAACGGGGCAGCTATGGCTACACCTTC
CASSQRGSYGYTF
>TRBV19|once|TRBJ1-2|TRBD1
TGTGCCAGTATCACGGGGACAGGGGGCGTCGGTGGCTACACCTTC
CASITGTGGVGGYTF
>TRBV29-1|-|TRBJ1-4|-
TGCAGCGTTGAAGATCTAGGGGAAGGGGCAACTAATGAAAAACTGTTTTTT
CSVEDLGEGATNEKLFF
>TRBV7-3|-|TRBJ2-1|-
TGTGCCAGCAGCCCAACCTGGTCGGCCTACAATGAGCAGTTCTTC
CASSPTWSAYNEQFF
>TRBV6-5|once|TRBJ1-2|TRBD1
TGTGCCAGCAGCCTCCAGGGGGGAGGCTATGGCTACACCTTC
CASSLQGGGYGYTF
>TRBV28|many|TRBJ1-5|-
TGTGCCAGCAGTTTGCTCGGGGGGAGCAATCAGCCCCAGCATTTT
CASSLLGGSNQPQHF
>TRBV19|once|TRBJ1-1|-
TGTGCCAGTAGTATACGGGAGAAAACCAACACTGAAGCTTTCTTT
CASSIREKTNTEAFF
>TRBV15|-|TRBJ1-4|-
TGTGCCACCAGCAGAGGGGGCGGCAGGAGGGCTCGGGAAAAACTGTTTTTT
CATSRGGGRRAREKLFF
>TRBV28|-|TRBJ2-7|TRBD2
TGTGCCAGCAGCCTCCTGAGGGATCATAGCGGGAGGGCCGAGGTCCGGGTAGGCGAGCAGTACTTC
CASSLLRDHSGRAEVRVGEQYF
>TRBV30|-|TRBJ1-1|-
TGTGCCTGGAACTCAGGGCGGAACACTGAAGCTTTCTTT
CAWNSGRNTEAFF
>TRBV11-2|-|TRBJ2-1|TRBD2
TGTGCCAGCAGCCCGCATCTTATAGCGGGAGCCTCTGTGGGGCAGTTCTTC
CASSPHLIAGASVGQFF
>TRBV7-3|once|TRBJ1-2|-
TGTGCCAGCAGCAACGGGGGAAAAGGCTTTGGCTACACCTTC
CASSNGGKGFGYTF
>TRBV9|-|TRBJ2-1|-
TGTGCCAGCAGCGACCGGGGGAATGAGCAGTTCTTC
CASSDRGNEQFF
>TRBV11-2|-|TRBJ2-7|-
TGTGCCAGCAGCTCCCTCCCTGAGAGGTACGAGCAGTACTTC
CASSSLPERYEQYF
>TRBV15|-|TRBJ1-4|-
TGTGCCACCAGCAGATGGCACCGGGACACTACGTCGACTAATGAAAAACTGTTTTTT
CATSRWHRDTTSTNEKLFF
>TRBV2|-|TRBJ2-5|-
TGTGCCAGCAGTGAGATTTGGCCCCTTCAAGAGACCCAGTACTTC
CASSEIWPLQETQYF
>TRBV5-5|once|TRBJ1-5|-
TGTGCCAGCAGCTCATACAGGGAAACGGGCAATCAGCCCCAGCATTTT
CASSSYRETGNQPQHF
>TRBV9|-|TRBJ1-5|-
TGTGCCAGCAGCAGGCTGGACAGCTCAAATCAGCCCCAGCATTTT
CASSRLDSSNQPQHF
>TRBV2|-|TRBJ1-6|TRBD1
TGTGCCAGCAGTGAAGGGACAGGGTACTTATATAATTCACCCCTCCACTTT
CASSEGTGYLYNSPLHF
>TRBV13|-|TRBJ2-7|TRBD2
TGTGCCAGCTCCGGGACTAGCGGGGGTTTTGGCTTGCAGTACTTC
CASSGTSGGFGLQYF
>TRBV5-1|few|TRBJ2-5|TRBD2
TGCGCCAGCAGCCTCGACGGGGGGGAGATGTGGACCCAGTACTTC
CASSLDGGEMWTQYF
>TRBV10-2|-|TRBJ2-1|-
TGCGCCAGCAGTTCCTCACCTCGGCGCTTACGGAATGAGCAGTTCTTC
CASSSSPRRLRNEQFF
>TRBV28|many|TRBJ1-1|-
TGTGCCAGCAGTTTAGCTGGGGGCGGCACTGAAGCTTTCTTT
CASSLAGGGTEAFF
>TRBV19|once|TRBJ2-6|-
TGTGCATCATCCGGGGCTGGTGGGGCCAACGTCCTGACTTTC
CASSGAGGANVLTF
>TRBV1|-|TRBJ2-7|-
TGCACCAGCAGCCAAGATGGCGGGAGGGCCGGGGAGCAGTACTTC
CTSSQDGGRAGEQYF
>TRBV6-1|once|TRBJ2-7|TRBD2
TGTGCCAGCTACTCTAGCGGGAGTCGGTACGAGCAGTACTTC
CASYSSGSRYEQYF
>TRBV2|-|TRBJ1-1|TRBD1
TGTGCCAGCAGCCTCAGGGGGCGGAACACTGAAGCTTTCTTT
CASSLRGRNTEAFF
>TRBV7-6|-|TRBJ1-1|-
TGTGCCAGCAGCTTACCTCGCACTGAAGCTTTCTTT
CASSLPRTEAFF
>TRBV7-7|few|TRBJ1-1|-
TGTGCCAGCAGCTTAGAAATGAACACTGAAGCTTTCTTT
CASSLEMNTEAFF
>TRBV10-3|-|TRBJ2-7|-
TGTGCCATCAGTGGGTCCGGGACTCCCTACGAGCAGTACTTC
CAISGSGTPYEQYF
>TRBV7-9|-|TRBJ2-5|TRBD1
TGTGCCAGCAGGCGGACAGGGTATGGGACCCAGTACTTC
CASRRTGYGTQYF